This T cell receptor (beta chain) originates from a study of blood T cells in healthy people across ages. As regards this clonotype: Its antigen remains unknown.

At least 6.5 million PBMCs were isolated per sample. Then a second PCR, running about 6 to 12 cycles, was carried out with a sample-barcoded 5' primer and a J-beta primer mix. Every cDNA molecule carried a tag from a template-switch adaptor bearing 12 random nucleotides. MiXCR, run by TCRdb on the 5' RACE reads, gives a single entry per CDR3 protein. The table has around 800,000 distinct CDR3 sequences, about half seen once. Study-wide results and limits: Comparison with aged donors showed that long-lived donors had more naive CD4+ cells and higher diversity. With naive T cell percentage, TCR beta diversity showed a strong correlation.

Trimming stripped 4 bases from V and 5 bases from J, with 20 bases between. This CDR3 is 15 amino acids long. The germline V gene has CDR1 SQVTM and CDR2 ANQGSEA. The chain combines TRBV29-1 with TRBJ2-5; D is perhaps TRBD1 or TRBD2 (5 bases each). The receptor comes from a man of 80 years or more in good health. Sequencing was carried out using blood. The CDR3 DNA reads TGCAGCGTTGGCCTTGGGGACGGGTGGGGTGAGACCCAGTACTTC. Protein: CSVGLGDGWGETQYF.